A selection of T cell receptor beta chains follows, all from one sample in a study of shared clonotypes between healthy human individuals. Sequencing used immunoSEQ multiplex PCR; TCRdb keeps in-frame clones, though not all of them. Of 550,000 to 750,000 clones listed, 92% are singletons. What was sequenced was naive CD8+ T cells sorted from blood. Every receptor here comes from a young man in good health. Both conserved end residues are trimmed from each CDR3.

v_gene: TRBV6-6
j_gene: TRBJ2-7
CDR3aa: ASSYGRAGGWYEQY

v_gene: TRBV30
j_gene: TRBJ1-1
CDR3aa: AWEQGASMNTEAF

v_gene: TRBV2
j_gene: TRBJ1-3
CDR3aa: ASSETIGTVGDGNTIY

v_gene: TRBV27
j_gene: TRBJ2-1
CDR3aa: ASSLGAPNEQF

v_gene: TRBV18
j_gene: TRBJ2-1
CDR3aa: ASSPSGRKNEQF

v_gene: TRBV21-1
j_gene: TRBJ2-3
CDR3aa: ASPKTAVEDTQY

v_gene: TRBV7-9
j_gene: TRBJ2-2
CDR3aa: ASSLTASTGELF

v_gene: TRBV7-6
j_gene: TRBJ2-1
CDR3aa: ASSGLVHEQF

v_gene: TRBV11-2
j_gene: TRBJ2-2
CDR3aa: ASSSQKRLVGELF

v_gene: TRBV11-2
j_gene: TRBJ2-1
CDR3aa: ASSSPGLAYNEQF

v_gene: TRBV6-5
j_gene: TRBJ1-1
CDR3aa: ASNDRGSEAF

v_gene: TRBV7-9
j_gene: TRBJ2-2
CDR3aa: ASPEGTGELF

v_gene: TRBV13
j_gene: TRBJ2-5
CDR3aa: ASTLGGLQETQY

v_gene: TRBV6-5
j_gene: TRBJ2-7
CDR3aa: ASSYGAGPYEQY

v_gene: TRBV19
j_gene: TRBJ2-1
CDR3aa: ASSPTSGPSSYNEQF

v_gene: TRBV15
j_gene: TRBJ2-7
CDR3aa: ATSSRGMGEQY

v_gene: TRBV7-3
j_gene: TRBJ2-3
CDR3aa: ASSFGSGFGDTQY

v_gene: TRBV9
j_gene: TRBJ2-3
CDR3aa: ASSVGTGQGVTDTQY

v_gene: TRBV2
j_gene: TRBJ1-1
CDR3aa: ARRGEGGAF

v_gene: TRBV29-1
j_gene: TRBJ1-2
CDR3aa: SVENPGGYSGYT

v_gene: TRBV27
j_gene: TRBJ2-2
CDR3aa: ASSLTGLGTGELF

v_gene: TRBV6-1
j_gene: TRBJ1-3
CDR3aa: ASSAGTAGNTIY

v_gene: TRBV14
j_gene: TRBJ2-7
CDR3aa: ASSQEWSSYEQY

v_gene: TRBV7-9
j_gene: TRBJ2-7
CDR3aa: ASSSSGSYHSYEQY

v_gene: TRBV7-9
j_gene: TRBJ2-5
CDR3aa: ASSGETQY

v_gene: TRBV5-6
j_gene: TRBJ1-2
CDR3aa: ASSGSPASSPFGDYGYT